A single sample gave rise to the 9 T cell receptor beta chains below, sequenced in a study of T-cell reconstitution after alpha-beta-depleted transplantation in children (dated by TCRdb to the mid-2010s). The protocol used for the library was PCR. The sequencer listed for this sample is Illumina HiSeq 2500. TCR library preparation used molecular barcoding, with unique molecular identifiers applied to normalize quantification of the TCRbeta repertoire. The public sequencing data were trimmed at Q25 with fastp and processed into clonotypes with MiXCR by TCRdb, which kept only in-frame beta chains. Duplicate CDR3 protein sequences are folded into a single record with the most common DNA and genes. For this sample the table gives fewer than 500,000 distinct CDR3 sequences, of which around two fifths were detected only once. Approximately 25% of the sample rests with the top ten. Interpreted using the paper, the treatment or condition label stands for: allogeneic hematopoietic cell transplantation with graft depleted of TCRalphabeta T cells and CD19 B cells.

This specimen was PBMCs, taken before TCRalphabeta/CD19-depleted stem cell transplant. These receptors were obtained from a girl between 2 and 10 years old with aplastic anemia, due to receive a stem cell transplant.

This clonotype was counted at least ten times. The V and J genes are TRBV5-1 and TRBJ2-1, with D maybe TRBD2 (5 bases). CDR1 SGHRS and CDR2 YFSETQ come from the germline V gene. The V end was cut by 5 bases, the J end by 8 bases, with 20 bases between. The length of the CDR3 is 15 residues. In DNA, the CDR3 is TGCGCCAGCAGGGTATTATCGGGCGAGGGCTATGAGCAGTTCTTC. It codes for CASRVLSGEGYEQFF.

This clonotype was counted ten times or more. The chain recombines TRBV5-1 with TRBJ2-7, with 10 bases fitting TRBD1. Trimming cost V 4 bases and J 5 bases; bases outside gene matches: 12. This CDR3 region has 16 residues. CDR1 and CDR2 (germline): SGHRS, YFSETQ. CDR3 sequence reads: CASSSGTGAGLDEQYF. The CDR3 bases are TGCGCCAGCAGCAGCGGGACAGGGGCGGGTTTGGACGAGCAGTACTTC.

The CDR3 nucleotides are TGCGCCAGCAGCTTGGGACAGGGCTTCACTGAAGCTTTCTTT. Translating gives CASSLGQGFTEAFF. The V call is TRBV5-1, the J call TRBJ1-1; 7 positions agree with TRBD1. This CDR3 comprises 14 residues. The V gene's germline CDR1 is SGHRS and CDR2 YFSETQ. The J segment lost 4 bases and the V segment lost 0 bases, leaving 3 bases of the junction unmatched.

V gene TRBV11-2 combines with J gene TRBJ2-2, with 14 positions matching TRBD2. Germline assignment: CDR1 SGHAT and CDR2 FQNNGV. The CDR3 sequence is 17 residues long. The ends lost 4 bases at V and 7 bases at J; junction bases unmatched: 8. Here the CDR3 reads CASSSQGLAGAVGELFF. In DNA form, the CDR3 reads TGTGCCAGCAGCTCTCAGGGACTAGCGGGAGCCGTCGGGGAGCTGTTTTTT.

The rearrangement joins TRBV7-9 to TRBJ1-2; TRBD1 agrees at 7 bases. Germline V gives CDR1 SEHNR, CDR2 FQNEAQ (reference sequence). The J segment lost 3 bases and the V segment lost 1 base, leaving 5 bases of the junction unmatched. CDR3 length: 15 residues. The CDR3 DNA reads as TGTGCCAGCAGCTTAGGAGTTGGGACAGACTATGGCTACACCTTC. Its protein is CASSLGVGTDYGYTF.

This chain links TRBV20-1 with TRBJ1-1; D remains ambiguous. This CDR3 contains 12 residues. The germline V gene has CDR1 DFQATT and CDR2 SNEGSKA (reference sequence). Trimming cost V 6 bases and J 3 bases, with 11 bases left between them. CDR3 region: CSAEKGYTEAFF. Written as DNA, the CDR3 is TGCAGTGCCGAAAAAGGGTACACTGAAGCTTTCTTT.

This chain links TRBV7-3 with TRBJ2-1, with 14 bases aligning to TRBD2. The germline CDR1 and CDR2 sequences are SGHTA and FQGTGA. V was pared by 3 bases and J by 4 bases, with 8 bases of the junction left unmatched. CDR3 length: 18 amino acids. CDR3 DNA sequence: TGTGCCAGCAGCTTGAGACTAGCGGGAGGGCTGGGGTACAATGAGCAGTTCTTC. This sequence encodes CASSLRLAGGLGYNEQFF.

Many counts were recorded for this clonotype. The gene calls are TRBV4-1 and TRBJ1-4; maybe TRBD1 (5 bases). Germline V lookup: CDR1 MGHRA, CDR2 YSYEKL. The CDR3 totals 16 residues. V lost 3 bases and J 2 bases, leaving 13 bases between the germline ends. CDR3 sequence: CASSQTPGRTNEKLFF. The CDR3 nucleotides read TGCGCCAGCAGCCAGACGCCGGGACGCACTAATGAAAAACTGTTTTTT.

V and J are TRBV20-1 and TRBJ2-7; 12 nucleotides agree with TRBD2. The CDR3 runs 14 residues. V shed 1 base, J shed 3 bases, and the junction held 1 base outside the gene matches. Per the germline V gene, CDR1 is DFQATT and CDR2 is SNEGSKA (reference sequence). CDR3 loop: CSARASGGDYEQYF. CDR3 nucleotides: TGCAGTGCTAGAGCTAGCGGGGGGGACTACGAGCAGTACTTC.